This record concerns one T cell receptor beta chain sequence. Its antigen is unknown. This specimen belongs to a study of T cell responses to AZD1222 COVID-19 vaccine. Study findings and constraints: Per reports, nearly half of all spike-specific TCRs target regions that are unmutated in variants.

Assay: immunoSEQ multiplex PCR; the TCRdb copy retains only in-frame clones and omits some. The sample records about 81,000 clones, 75% to 95% being singletons. The TCR sequence derives from an adult who received the AZD1222 COVID-19 vaccine. Here the sequenced sample was peripheral blood, taken 28 days after the second AZD1222 dose.

CDR3 bases: TGTGCCAGTAGTATGACAGGGGATATTCATCAGCCCCAGCATTTT. It encodes CASSMTGDIHQPQHF. The chain employs TRBV19 and TRBJ1-5; 8 nucleotides line up with TRBD1. The CDR3 has 15 amino acids. CDR1 and CDR2 (germline): LNHDA, SQIVND (reference sequence). V shed 3 bases and J 5 bases; nucleotides not matched to a gene: 6.